Presented here are 16 T cell receptor beta chains from one specimen sequenced in a study of T cell responses to AZD1222 COVID-19 vaccine. Repertoires were generated with immunoSEQ multiplex PCR, while TCRdb's copy carries only in-frame clones and drops some. This table holds around 150,000 clones, 75% to 95% found once. Sequencing was performed on peripheral blood, taken 28 days after the second AZD1222 dose. The receptor set was obtained from an adult who received the AZD1222 COVID-19 vaccine.

V usage is TRBV4-2 and J usage is TRBJ1-6; D call uncertain. V gave up 5 bases and J gave up 6 bases, with 5 bases separating them. CDR1 is LGHNA and CDR2 is YNFKEQ in the germline V gene. The CDR3 extends over 12 amino acids. CDR3 protein: CASSSINSPLHF. The CDR3 nucleotides read TGTGCCAGCAGCTCCATTAATTCACCCCTCCACTTT.

The rearrangement joins TRBV5-4 to TRBJ1-6; 7 bases map to TRBD1. This CDR3 is built from 18 residues. V lost 0 bases and J lost 8; bases outside the gene matches: 14. CDR1 is SGHNT and CDR2 is YYREEE in the germline V gene (reference sequence). The CDR3 spells CASSLGLIGTARDSPLHF. For the CDR3, the DNA is TGTGCCAGCAGCTTGGGACTTATCGGGACAGCCAGGGATTCACCCCTCCACTTT.

The chain employs TRBV5-4 and TRBJ2-6; TRBD1 aligns across 9 bases. The germline CDR1 and CDR2 sequences are SGHNT and YYREEE (reference sequence). There are 20 residues in the CDR3. V lost 5 bases to trimming and J lost 0 bases; unmatched junction nucleotides: 15. The DNA for the CDR3 is TGTGCCAGCAGTTACTTATGGGACAGGGCCTCGGGCTCTGGGGCCAACGTCCTGACTTTC. It codes for CASSYLWDRASGSGANVLTF. Together with reference TRBV5-4 and TRBJ2-6, the CDR3 gives the full variable domain: ETGVTQSPTHLIKTRGQQVTLRCSSQSGHNTVSWYQQALGQGPQFIFQYYREEENGRGNFPPRFSGLQFPNYSSELNVNALELDDSALYLCASSYLWDRASGSGANVLTFGAGSRLTVL.

This chain joins TRBV7-9 and TRBJ2-7, with 7 positions matching TRBD1. V trimming: 5 bases; J trimming: 3 bases; junction bases outside the gene matches: 4. CDR3 length: 13 residues. Germline CDR1 reads SEHNR; CDR2 reads FQNEAQ (reference sequence). This chain's CDR3 is CASSRDSHYEQYF. In DNA form, the CDR3 reads TGTGCCAGCAGCCGGGACAGTCACTACGAGCAGTACTTC. The full variable domain, completed using reference TRBV7-9 and TRBJ2-7, is DTGVSQNPRHKITKRGQNVTFRCDPISEHNRLYWYRQTLGQGPEFLTYFQNEAQLEKSRLLSDRFSAERPKGSFSTLEIQRTEQGDSAMYLCASSRDSHYEQYFGPGTRLTVT.

The chain links TRBV12-3 or TRBV12-4 to TRBJ1-5; D remains unclear. V lost 6 bases and J 7 bases, leaving 13 bases between the germline ends. There are 13 residues in the CDR3. The CDR3 spells CASREFREQPQHF. The CDR3 DNA is TGTGCCAGCAGAGAGTTTAGGGAGCAGCCCCAGCATTTT.

This chain links TRBV4-1 with TRBJ1-5; TRBD1 aligns across 9 bases. The CDR3 covers 18 residues. Per germline, CDR1 MGHRA and CDR2 YSYEKL. Trimming took 0 bases from V and 6 from J; bases not matched to a gene: 12. The CDR3 spells CASSQDGGTGGAGQPQHF. The CDR3, as DNA: TGCGCCAGCAGCCAAGATGGCGGTACAGGGGGCGCAGGTCAGCCCCAGCATTTT.

The chain couples TRBV3-1 (or the pseudogene TRBV3-2) to TRBJ2-7; a possible D gene is TRBD2 (6 bases). V lost 0 bases to trimming and J lost 5 bases, with 17 bases between them. The V gene's germline CDR1 is LGHDT and CDR2 YNNKEL (reference sequence). This CDR3 is 16 amino acids long. This CDR3 reads CASSQDRPGTRNEQYF. The CDR3 DNA reads TGTGCCAGCAGCCAAGATCGGCCCGGGACTCGAAACGAGCAGTACTTC.

The chain links TRBV18 to TRBJ2-1; D is undetermined. The V gene lost 1 base and the J gene lost 7 bases, with 5 bases spanning the gap. CDR3 size: 12 residues. Germline CDR1 reads KGHSH; CDR2 reads LQKENI. CDR3 loop: CASSPLRNEQFF. The CDR3, as DNA: TGTGCCAGCTCACCACTCAGGAATGAGCAGTTCTTC.

V gene TRBV25-1 combines with J gene TRBJ2-6; TRBD1 agrees at 9 bases. The CDR3 runs to 16 residues. The V segment lost 4 bases and the J segment 8 bases; nucleotides outside the gene matches: 9. Germline V gene sequence: CDR1 MGHDK, CDR2 SYGVNS. CDR3 nucleotides: TGTGCCAGCAGTGCCGCCGGGACAGGGAAGACCAACGTCCTGACTTTC. Its translation: CASSAAGTGKTNVLTF.

The gene calls are TRBV5-1 and TRBJ1-3, with 10 bases matching TRBD1. With 4 bases clipped from V and 2 bases from J, the junction kept 3 bases outside the gene matches. The germline gives CDR1 SGHRS, CDR2 YFSETQ. This CDR3 has 15 residues. In nucleotides, the CDR3 is TGCGCCAGCAGCCCCGGGACAGGGGCTGGAAACACCATATATTTT. This translates into CASSPGTGAGNTIYF.

V gene TRBV18 combines with J gene TRBJ2-2, with D tentatively TRBD1 or TRBD2 (6 bases each). This CDR3 is 16 amino acids long. CDR1 and CDR2 from the germline V gene are KGHSH and LQKENI. Trimming took off 2 bases at V and 5 bases at J, with 15 bases between the two ends. Here the CDR3 DNA reads TGTGCCAGCTCACCAAGTAGAGGGGGAGGAACCGGGGAGCTGTTTTTT. The encoded protein is CASSPSRGGGTGELFF.

The rearrangement uses TRBV20-1 and TRBJ1-4; D is undetermined. From germline, CDR1 is DFQATT and CDR2 SNEGSKA (reference sequence). Trimming shortened V by 3 bases and J by 8 bases, and 13 bases separated the two germline ends. The CDR3 runs to 13 residues. The CDR3 protein is CSASKTVSEKLFF. In nucleotides, the CDR3 is TGCAGTGCTAGTAAAACAGTGTCGGAAAAACTGTTTTTT.

The CDR3 coding sequence is TGTGCCAGTAGTGCGTCGGGACAGATTACCCCTGAAGCTTTCTTT. Protein sequence: CASSASGQITPEAFF. The chain has TRBV19 and TRBJ1-1, with 7 bases identical to TRBD1. V trimming: 5 bases; J trimming: 6 bases; junction bases outside the gene matches: 12. The germline V gene has CDR1 LNHDA and CDR2 SQIVND (reference sequence). The CDR3 has 15 residues.

This chain uses TRBV6-1 with TRBJ1-5; D ambiguous. In germline, CDR1 is MNHNS, CDR2 SASEGT. The CDR3 is made up of 17 amino acids. Trimming cost V 0 bases and J 1 base, with 13 bases left between them. The CDR3 nucleotides read TGTGCCAGCAGTGAAGCGCAGTTGGGAGGCAGCAATCAGCCCCAGCATTTT. It specifies CASSEAQLGGSNQPQHF.

V is TRBV18 and J is TRBJ2-1; 11 bases map to TRBD2. Trimming took 5 bases from V and 5 from J; bases not matched to a gene: 17. Looked up from germline, CDR1 is KGHSH and CDR2 is LQKENI. CDR3 length: 19 residues. The CDR3 DNA reads TGTGCCAGCTCAAAAAACTCCCCCACATTAGCGGGAGGGCACAATGAGCAGTTCTTC. Its translation is CASSKNSPTLAGGHNEQFF.

CDR3 in amino acids: CASSEGQVNTGELFF. The DNA for the CDR3 is TGTGCCAGCAGTGAAGGGCAGGTTAACACCGGGGAGCTGTTTTTT. This chain uses TRBV6-1 with TRBJ2-2, with D uncertain. From germline, CDR1 is MNHNS and CDR2 SASEGT. Deletions cut 1 base from V and 2 bases from J, with 8 bases between. The CDR3 length is 15 residues.